These 9 T cell receptor beta chains came from one sample sequenced in a study of blood T cell repertoires in COVID-19. Assay used: immunoSEQ multiplex PCR; TCRdb lists only in-frame clones, some missing. The sample includes 60,000 or so clones, about 80% seen only once; the top ten take more than 15%. The source material was peripheral blood. The receptor set was obtained from a man younger than 40 with COVID-19, enrolled during active disease.

This chain links TRBV5-4 with TRBJ2-7, with 9 bases aligning to TRBD1. With 4 bases clipped from V and 5 bases from J, the junction kept 7 bases outside the gene matches. Germline CDR1 is SGHNT and CDR2 is YYREEE (reference sequence). The CDR3 consists of 14 residues. The CDR3 loop is CASSPDRGPDEQYF. The CDR3, as DNA: TGTGCCAGCAGCCCGGACAGGGGACCGGACGAGCAGTACTTC.

V gene TRBV9 combines with J gene TRBJ2-2; perhaps TRBD2 as D (5 bases). The CDR3 contains 14 residues. V dropped 4 bases and J dropped 7 bases, with 14 bases sitting between them. CDR1 and CDR2 from the germline V gene are SGDLS and YYNGEE. CDR3 bases: TGTGCCAGCAGCCCGAGCGGCGGGTACGGGGAGCTGTTTTTT. It yields the protein CASSPSGGYGELFF.

V usage is TRBV4-3 and J usage is TRBJ2-6; D call uncertain. Germline V CDR1 and CDR2: LGHNA, YSLEER. The CDR3 totals 16 residues. Deletions cut 1 base from V and 0 bases from J, with 7 bases between. The CDR3 spells CASSQVLFSGANVLTF. The CDR3 DNA sequence: TGCGCCAGCAGCCAAGTTCTGTTCTCTGGGGCCAACGTCCTGACTTTC.

The chain carries TRBV19 and TRBJ2-3; 8 positions match TRBD2. The V gene's germline CDR1 is LNHDA and CDR2 SQIVND (reference sequence). Trimming removed 4 bases from V and 1 base from J; junction bases left unmatched: 4. This CDR3 contains 15 residues. This CDR3 reads CASSTGGEGTDTQYF. The CDR3 region has the DNA TGTGCCAGTAGTACGGGGGGGGAGGGCACAGATACGCAGTATTTT. The variable domain in full, completed from reference TRBV19 and TRBJ2-3, reads DGGITQSPKYLFRKEGQNVTLSCEQNLNHDAMYWYRQDPGQGLRLIYYSQIVNDFQKGDIAEGYSVSREKKESFPLTVTSAQKNPTAFYLCASSTGGEGTDTQYFGPGTRLTVL.

This chain uses TRBV7-2 with TRBJ2-5; no clear D. Trimming removed 2 bases at V and 2 bases at J, with 6 bases between. CDR1 and CDR2 (germline): SGHTA, FQGNSA. The CDR3 has 13 amino acids. The CDR3 here is CASSLIVQETQYF. CDR3 coding DNA: TGTGCCAGCAGCTTAATAGTACAAGAGACCCAGTACTTC.

Only one count was recorded for this clone. The V call is TRBV3-1 (or the pseudogene TRBV3-2), the J call TRBJ2-1, with a possible D match to TRBD2 (5 bases). This CDR3 region has 15 residues. V was clipped by 0 bases and J by 3 bases, with 9 bases between them. CDR1 is LGHDT and CDR2 is YNNKEL in the germline V gene (reference sequence). The CDR3 here is CASSQDVRDYNEQFF. CDR3 bases: TGTGCCAGCAGCCAAGATGTCCGGGACTACAATGAGCAGTTCTTC.

The chain carries TRBV12-3 or TRBV12-4 and TRBJ2-7; D remains ambiguous. The CDR3 runs to 13 residues. Trimming took off 8 bases at V and 1 base at J, with 12 bases between the two ends. The CDR3 DNA reads TGTGCCAGCTTTATGACTGAATCCTACGAGCAGTACTTC. It yields the protein CASFMTESYEQYF.

This chain uses TRBV5-1 with TRBJ1-1; 7 bases match TRBD1. The CDR3 contains 15 residues. The germline CDR1 and CDR2 sequences are SGHRS and YFSETQ. Losses at the gene ends were 3 bases for V and 3 bases for J; bases not matched to a gene: 8. This CDR3 reads CASSSGGLTDTEAFF. CDR3 nucleotides: TGCGCCAGCAGCTCAGGGGGGCTGACGGACACTGAAGCTTTCTTT. The entire variable domain, with the rest obtained from reference TRBV5-1 and TRBJ1-1, is as follows: KAGVTQTPRYLIKTRGQQVTLSCSPISGHRSVSWYQQTPGQGLQFLFEYFSETQRNKGNFPGRFSGRQFSNSRSEMNVSTLELGDSALYLCASSSGGLTDTEAFFGQGTRLTVV.

The chain recombines TRBV27 with TRBJ2-1, with 11 nucleotides matching TRBD2. Germline V CDR1 and CDR2: MNHEY, SMNVEV (reference sequence). The junction had 8 bases not matched to a gene; V was cut back by 0 bases and J by 7 bases. The CDR3 has 17 residues. Here the CDR3 reads CASSLSPLLAGENEQFF. DNA for the CDR3: TGTGCCAGCAGTTTATCCCCCCTACTAGCGGGAGAGAATGAGCAGTTCTTC.